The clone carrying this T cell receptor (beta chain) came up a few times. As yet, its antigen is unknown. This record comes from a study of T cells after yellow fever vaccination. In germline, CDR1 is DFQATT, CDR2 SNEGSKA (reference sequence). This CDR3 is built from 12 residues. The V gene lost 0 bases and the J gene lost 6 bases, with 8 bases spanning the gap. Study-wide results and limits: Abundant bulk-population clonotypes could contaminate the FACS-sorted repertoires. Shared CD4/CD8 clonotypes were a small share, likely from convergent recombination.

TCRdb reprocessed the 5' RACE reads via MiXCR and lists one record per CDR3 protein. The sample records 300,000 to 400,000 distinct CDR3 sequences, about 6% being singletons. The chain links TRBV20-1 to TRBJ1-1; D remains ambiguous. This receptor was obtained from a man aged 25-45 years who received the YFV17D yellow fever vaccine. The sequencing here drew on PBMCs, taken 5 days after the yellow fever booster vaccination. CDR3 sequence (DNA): TGCAGTGCTAGAGAGCCATCCGCTGAAGCTTTCTTT. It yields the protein CSAREPSAEAFF.